This T cell receptor beta chain was retrieved from a study of blood T cell repertoires in COVID-19. The germline CDR1 and CDR2 sequences are SGHTA and FQGNSA. The CDR3 consists of 14 residues. V lost 1 base, J lost 7 bases, and 10 bases lay in between. Clones were read by immunoSEQ multiplex PCR, and TCRdb kept only the in-frame ones, dropping some. The sample lists under 250,000 clones; roughly four fifths were seen once. The rearrangement joins TRBV7-2 to TRBJ1-4; D is uncertain. The sample was PBMCs or T cells enriched from blood (not recorded which). The sequence derives from a woman aged 40 to 49 with acute COVID-19. The CDR3 is CASSLGLPSEKLFF. The CDR3 bases are TGTGCCAGCAGCTTAGGACTTCCCTCTGAAAAACTGTTTTTT.